This TCR beta chain was observed in a study of cytotoxic CD8 clonotypes in ibrutinib-treated CLL. Study-wide results and limits: Sampling times, which were not matched between the groups, differed between sustained-remission patients and progressing patients.

The method was immunoSEQ multiplex PCR; TCRdb's version includes in-frame clones alone and lacks a portion of them. The sample yields more than 15,000 clones, approximately 81% seen once. This clone was seen only once. Its antigen is unidentified. This receptor was taken from a human donor with chronic lymphocytic leukemia. The sample was PBMCs, taken before ibrutinib treatment.

This CDR3 is CASSQINQFFTEAFF. The CDR3 DNA is TGTGCCAGCAGCCAGATAAACCAATTTTTCACTGAAGCTTTCTTT. The chain has TRBV14 and TRBJ1-1; D is ambiguous. Trimming shortened V by 3 bases and J by 4 bases, and 15 bases separated the two germline ends. Germline CDR1 SGHDN, CDR2 FVKESK. This CDR3 contains 15 residues. The full variable domain, with the rest looked up from reference TRBV14 and TRBJ1-1, is EAGVTQFPSHSVIEKGQTVTLRCDPISGHDNLYWYRRVMGKEIKFLLHFVKESKQDESGMPNNRFLAERTGGTYSTLKVQPAELEDSGVYFCASSQINQFFTEAFFGQGTRLTVV.